The 26 T cell receptor beta chains reported below all come from one sample, sequenced in a study of cytomegalovirus exposure and HLA in healthy donors (TCRdb year 2017). The library relied on the immunoSEQ multiplex PCR assay. TCRdb re-hosts the immuneACCESS table, in-frame sequences only. Its copies lack some clones; in the studies checked, an unresolved V gene accounts for under half of them, and the cause for the rest is not known. In this sample the table shows about 120,000 clones, roughly 84% of which occur a single time. In total, the top ten clones hold 2.1% of the sample. The sequenced material came from PBMCs. Receptor source: a woman aged 25-40 years in good health and CMV-seronegative.

V gene TRBV30 combines with J gene TRBJ2-1; TRBD1 is a possible D gene (6 bases). CDR1 and CDR2 from the germline V gene are GTSNPN and SVGIG (reference sequence). The CDR3 has 13 residues. The ends were cut back, 5 bases at V and 4 bases at J, with 12 bases in the middle. The CDR3 region has the DNA TGTGCCTGGGCTAGGGGGACATACAATGAGCAGTTCTTC. Amino acid sequence: CAWARGTYNEQFF.

The rearrangement uses TRBV7-8 and TRBJ2-7; 7 nucleotides agree with TRBD1. Germline V gene data show CDR1 as SGHVS and CDR2 as FQNEAQ. This CDR3 comprises 17 residues. After removal of 1 base from V and 1 base from J, the junction contained 10 bases not matched to a gene. For the CDR3, the DNA is TGTGCCAGCAGCTTAGGGTACAGGGGCCGGTCATCCTACGAGCAGTACTTC. It yields the protein CASSLGYRGRSSYEQYF.

The chain links TRBV30 to TRBJ1-1, with D unresolved. Trimming shortened V by 5 bases and J by 1 base, and 17 bases separated the two germline ends. This CDR3 has 15 residues. CDR1 GTSNPN and CDR2 SVGIG come from the germline V gene (reference sequence). This CDR3 is CAWGLWSAPNTEAFF. The CDR3 DNA reads as TGTGCCTGGGGACTATGGTCGGCTCCGAACACTGAAGCTTTCTTT.

The chain links TRBV6-6 to TRBJ1-2; D gene ambiguous. The germline V gene has CDR1 MNHNY and CDR2 SVGAGI (reference sequence). There are 13 residues in the CDR3. V gave up 2 bases and J gave up 8 bases, with 12 bases separating them. CDR3 DNA sequence: TGTGCCAGCAGTTACCTGGCGGGTTACGGCTACACCTTC. This gives the protein CASSYLAGYGYTF.

The CDR3 sequence is CASSPRTALSYEQYF. The CDR3 DNA sequence: TGTGCCAGCAGCCCTAGGACAGCGCTATCCTACGAGCAGTACTTC. The chain is built from TRBV5-5 and TRBJ2-7, with D tentatively TRBD1 (6 bases). Germline V gives CDR1 SGHKS, CDR2 YYEKEE (reference sequence). Trimming shortened V by 4 bases and J by 1 base, and 15 bases separated the two germline ends. This CDR3 is built from 15 residues.

This chain joins TRBV19 and TRBJ1-1, with D possibly being TRBD1 (5 bases). V was pared by 4 bases and J by 2 bases, with 14 bases between. CDR3 length: 15 amino acids. Looked up from germline, CDR1 is LNHDA and CDR2 is SQIVND (reference sequence). CDR3 sequence (DNA): TGTGCCAGTAGTACCCAGGGAGGGATAAACACTGAAGCTTTCTTT. It translates to CASSTQGGINTEAFF.

The genes are TRBV7-2 and TRBJ2-3; 11 bases line up with TRBD2. CDR1 and CDR2 from the germline V gene are SGHTA and FQGNSA. The CDR3 runs 16 residues. V dropped 5 bases and J dropped 3; count of bases not matched to a gene: 7. CDR3 coding DNA: TGTGCCAGCAGCCCGAGACTAGCGGGGTTGACAGATACGCAGTATTTT. Translated, it gives CASSPRLAGLTDTQYF.

This clone was seen only a few times. The chain couples TRBV29-1 to TRBJ1-4; D is unclear. The V gene lost 8 bases and the J gene lost 4 bases, with 11 bases spanning the gap. Germline assignment: CDR1 SQVTM and CDR2 ANQGSEA. The length of the CDR3 is 12 residues. Here the CDR3 reads CSIQGGNEKLFF. CDR3 DNA sequence: TGCAGCATCCAAGGAGGTAATGAAAAACTGTTTTTT.

The chain couples TRBV19 to TRBJ1-2; TRBD1 might be the D (6 bases). Germline assignment: CDR1 LNHDA and CDR2 SQIVND (reference sequence). V lost 0 bases, J lost 5 bases, and 16 bases lay in between. This CDR3 spans 16 amino acids. CDR3 bases: TGTGCCAGTAGTATAGACTCCGGGACACCTTCTTATGGCTACACCTTC. Its protein is CASSIDSGTPSYGYTF.

The genes are TRBV4-1 and TRBJ1-2; D is uncertain. The CDR3 spans 16 residues. V gave up 1 base and J gave up 11 bases, with 23 bases separating them. Germline lookup yields CDR1 MGHRA and CDR2 YSYEKL. The chain's CDR3 is CASSQAQPAGPEGYTF. The CDR3 DNA reads TGCGCCAGCAGCCAAGCCCAGCCTGCGGGCCCGGAAGGGTACACCTTC.

This clone has only a few counts. This rearrangement joins TRBV9 to TRBJ2-2; unclear D gene. This CDR3 is 17 amino acids long. Germline CDR1 SGDLS, CDR2 YYNGEE. V gave up 4 bases and J gave up 0 bases, with 16 bases separating them. The CDR3 DNA sequence: TGTGCCAGCAGCTCCCACCGAGATTTACCGAACACCGGGGAGCTGTTTTTT. This codes for CASSSHRDLPNTGELFF.

V and J are TRBV6-4 and TRBJ2-3, with 8 bases fitting TRBD2. The CDR3 contains 14 residues. Trimming took 4 bases from V and 1 from J; bases not matched to a gene: 1. Germline V lookup: CDR1 MRHNA, CDR2 SNTAGT. The CDR3 nucleotides read TGTGCCAGCAGTGCAGCGGGGGGCACAGATACGCAGTATTTT. Translating it yields CASSAAGGTDTQYF.

The chain joins TRBV7-9 to TRBJ2-7; 7 nucleotides agree with TRBD2. Germline assignment: CDR1 SEHNR and CDR2 FQNEAQ (reference sequence). This CDR3 contains 11 residues. Trimming cost V 5 bases and J 11 bases; bases outside gene matches: 6. This CDR3 is CASSAGGGKYF. CDR3 coding DNA: TGTGCCAGCAGCGCTGGGGGGGGAAAGTACTTC.

This clone was picked up one time. The rearrangement uses TRBV13 and TRBJ2-1, with 11 bases matching TRBD2. The CDR3 runs 15 residues. V was pared by 5 bases and J by 7 bases, with 7 bases of the junction left unmatched. CDR1 is PRHDT and CDR2 is FYEKMQ in the germline V gene (reference sequence). CDR3 protein: CASSPVAGGLNEQFF. CDR3 coding DNA: TGTGCCAGCAGCCCTGTAGCGGGGGGGCTGAATGAGCAGTTCTTC.

This chain uses TRBV9 with TRBJ2-5, with 8 bases lining up with TRBD1. Per the germline V gene, CDR1 is SGDLS and CDR2 is YYNGEE. The V segment lost 2 bases and the J segment 6 bases; nucleotides outside the gene matches: 15. The CDR3 length is 17 residues. This chain's CDR3 is CASSVSPSDRGQKTQYF. For the CDR3, the DNA is TGTGCCAGCAGCGTGAGCCCCTCAGACAGGGGCCAGAAGACCCAGTACTTC.

V and J are TRBV9 and TRBJ2-2; TRBD1 matches at 9 bases. Per the germline V gene, CDR1 is SGDLS and CDR2 is YYNGEE. The length of the CDR3 is 16 residues. The V gene end was trimmed by 3 bases and the J gene end by 4 bases; junction bases not matched to a gene: 7. CDR3 protein: CASSGLRDRVTGELFF. The DNA for the CDR3 is TGTGCCAGCAGCGGTCTCCGGGACAGGGTCACCGGGGAGCTGTTTTTT.

The chain recombines TRBV4-2 with TRBJ2-1, with D tentatively TRBD2 (6 bases). V was trimmed by 6 bases and J by 0 bases, leaving 15 bases between them. This CDR3 comprises 16 residues. Per the germline V gene, CDR1 is LGHNA and CDR2 is YNFKEQ. CDR3 protein: CASSRGVGSSYNEQFF. The CDR3 nucleotides read TGTGCCAGCAGTCGCGGGGTGGGGAGCTCCTACAATGAGCAGTTCTTC.

This clone was counted once. The rearrangement links TRBV6-5 to TRBJ2-4; a weak D match, TRBD2 (5 bases). CDR1 is MNHEY and CDR2 is SVGAGI in the germline V gene. CDR3 length: 13 amino acids. V was cut by 5 bases and J by 11 bases, with 16 bases left in between. The CDR3 reads CASSPYGNPVQYF. Here the CDR3 DNA reads TGTGCCAGCAGTCCGTACGGGAATCCAGTTCAGTACTTC.

The chain recombines TRBV30 with TRBJ1-2, with 10 bases matching TRBD1. Germline trimming cut 2 bases from V and 8 bases from J; bases unmatched to any gene: 5. There are 13 residues in the CDR3. The germline CDR1 and CDR2 sequences are GTSNPN and SVGIG (reference sequence). The CDR3 sequence is CAWSKGTGVGYTF. CDR3 DNA sequence: TGTGCCTGGAGTAAAGGGACAGGGGTAGGCTACACCTTC.

This clone was seen just once. The V call is TRBV7-9, the J call TRBJ2-2; TRBD2 matches 11 bases. Looked up from germline, CDR1 is SEHNR and CDR2 is FQNEAQ (reference sequence). This CDR3 spans 16 amino acids. V was pared by 3 bases and J by 0 bases, with 0 bases of the junction left unmatched. The DNA for the CDR3 is TGTGCCAGCAGCTTTAGCGGGGGGGCGAACACCGGGGAGCTGTTTTTT. Its protein is CASSFSGGANTGELFF.

This clone was seen more than once but under ten times. The chain uses TRBV6-6 and TRBJ1-5; D might be TRBD1 (5 bases). The CDR3 consists of 15 residues. CDR1 and CDR2 from the germline V gene are MNHNY and SVGAGI (reference sequence). The V end lost 2 bases, the J end lost 6 bases, and 14 bases lay between the germline ends. CDR3 sequence reads: CASSYARVRSQPQHF. The DNA of the CDR3 is TGTGCCAGCAGTTACGCCAGGGTGAGGAGTCAGCCCCAGCATTTT.

This chain connects TRBV27 to TRBJ2-7; weak D call: TRBD1 (6 bases). The germline V gene encodes CDR1 MNHEY and CDR2 SMNVEV (reference sequence). The CDR3 contains 15 residues. Trimming took off 6 bases at V and 7 bases at J, with 22 bases between the two ends. CDR3: CASRAVQGDPSEQYF. CDR3 sequence (DNA): TGTGCCAGCAGAGCTGTACAGGGAGACCCCTCAGAGCAGTACTTC.

This clone was detected only a few times. V is TRBV2 and J is TRBJ1-5, with 7 bases that match TRBD1. CDR1 is SNHLY, CDR2 FYNNEI, per germline. With 4 bases clipped from V and 5 bases from J, the junction kept 5 bases outside the gene matches. The CDR3 is made up of 14 amino acids. CDR3 DNA: TGTGCCAGCAGTGTGGGGCAGGGGGATCAGCCCCAGCATTTT. This translates into CASSVGQGDQPQHF.

This chain connects TRBV6-5 to TRBJ2-1; a weak D match, TRBD2 (5 bases). This CDR3 has 16 residues. The V end lost 0 bases, the J end lost 8 bases, and 17 bases lay between the germline ends. The germline V gene has CDR1 MNHEY and CDR2 SVGAGI. The CDR3 region is CASSYSSPSVGDEQFF. DNA for the CDR3: TGTGCCAGCAGTTACTCGTCGCCGTCCGTGGGAGATGAGCAGTTCTTC.

The table lists this clone with a few counts. At one end the junction does not follow the germline gene, possibly because of a read error. The chain has TRBV29-1 and TRBJ2-4, with TRBD2 identical over 7 bases. Germline CDR1 reads SQVTM; CDR2 reads ANQGSEA. This CDR3 is built from 15 residues. The CDR3 DNA reads TGCAGCGTAGAAGTGCGGGGGTTGGAAGCTTACATTCAGTACTTC. Translated: CSVEVRGLEAYIQYF.

This clone was counted a few times. The chain carries TRBV6-6 and TRBJ1-2; weak D call: TRBD1 (6 bases). Trimming pared 5 bases from V and 3 bases from J, leaving 13 bases between. This CDR3 spans 14 amino acids. Germline loops: CDR1 MNHNY, CDR2 SVGAGI (reference sequence). This CDR3 is CASSDPGGDYGYTF. CDR3 bases: TGTGCCAGCAGTGACCCTGGGGGCGACTATGGCTACACCTTC.